This T cell receptor beta chain was sequenced in a study of T cell repertoires in cytomegalovirus infection. Across the whole study: Both a matching HLA type and CMV infection were indicated by public TCR beta signatures.

One entry per CDR3 protein results from TCRdb running MiXCR on the reads. Of about 130,000 distinct CDR3 sequences listed, roughly 9% are singletons. This clonotype was found a few times. The CDR3 has 14 amino acids. Losses at the gene ends were 6 bases for V and 7 bases for J; bases not matched to a gene: 11. In germline, CDR1 is DFQATT, CDR2 SNEGSKA (reference sequence). Sequencing was performed on PBMCs. The sequence came from a human donor in good health (CMV status not recorded). Some clones in this sample may be carry-over from other donors' samples. The chain employs TRBV20-1 and TRBJ2-7; 11 nucleotides line up with TRBD1. The CDR3 spells CSAKPTGQGGEQYF. For the CDR3, the DNA is TGCAGTGCCAAACCGACGGGACAGGGGGGGGAGCAGTACTTC.